These T cell receptor beta chains were read from a single sample in a study of breast tumors, draining lymph nodes, adjacent tissues. TCRdb recomputed calls from the multiplex PCR reads with MiXCR, one row per CDR3 protein. The sample records roughly 130,000 distinct CDR3 sequences, roughly 33% being singletons. Sequenced sample: axillary lymph node tissue. The receptors shown here come from a female donor with breast cancer. Some clones in this sample may be carry-over from other donors' samples. Both conserved end residues are part of each CDR3. The D gene is left open where the match is weak. The listing skips clone size in some rows; elsewhere it reads once, few, many or a size class.

>many|TRBD2|TRBV20-1|TRBJ2-3|14
CSAGGRGGRDTQYF
TGCAGTGCTGGGGGGCGGGGGGGCCGAGATACGCAGTATTTT
>.|TRBD1|TRBV7-8|TRBJ1-4|16
CASSPNRGAYNEKLFF
TGTGCCAGCAGCCCAAACAGGGGCGCCTATAATGAAAAACTGTTTTTT
>many|.|TRBV7-8|TRBJ1-3|15
CASSRFSYSGNTIYF
TGTGCCAGCAGCCGATTCTCGTACTCTGGAAACACCATATATTTT
>medium-sized|TRBD1|TRBV7-9|TRBJ1-6|14
CASSGTGVNSPLHF
TGTGCCAGCAGCGGGACAGGGGTTAATTCACCCCTCCACTTT
>.|.|TRBV5-4|TRBJ1-1|15
CASSFGGTRNTEAFF
TGTGCCAGCAGCTTTGGCGGGACGAGGAACACTGAAGCTTTCTTT
>many|TRBD2|TRBV30|TRBJ2-3|17
CAWSSTILAGVTDTQYF
TGTGCCTGGAGTTCCACAATACTAGCGGGGGTCACAGATACGCAGTATTTT
>many|TRBD2|TRBV13|TRBJ2-2|19
CASSLDAATSGGPTGELFF
TGTGCCAGCAGCTTAGACGCCGCGACTAGCGGGGGGCCGACCGGGGAGCTGTTTTTT
>many|TRBD1|TRBV30|TRBJ1-2|13
CAWSKQGAEGYTF
TGTGCCTGGAGTAAGCAGGGGGCTGAGGGCTACACCTTC
>many|TRBD1|TRBV20-1|TRBJ1-2|14
CSATNRDRGWGYTF
TGCAGTGCTACAAACCGGGACAGGGGATGGGGCTACACCTTC
>many|.|TRBV6-5|TRBJ2-3|16
CASSPPGLLLTDTQYF
TGTGCCAGCAGTCCTCCGGGACTCCTACTCACAGATACGCAGTATTTT
>many|TRBD2|TRBV6-5|TRBJ2-1|18
CASTPPSGVRGAYNEQFF
TGTGCCAGCACCCCTCCCTCCGGGGTGCGGGGGGCCTACAATGAGCAGTTCTTC
>many|.|TRBV12-5|TRBJ2-6|18
CASGLGTWGTPGANVLTF
TGTGCTAGTGGTTTGGGAACATGGGGGACTCCGGGGGCCAACGTCCTGACTTTC
>many|.|TRBV7-8|TRBJ1-3|15
CASSLFRASGNTIYF
TGTGCCAGCAGCTTGTTCAGGGCCTCTGGAAACACCATATATTTT
>.|TRBD1|TRBV2|TRBJ1-5|14
CASSPTGVRQPQHF
TGTGCCAGCAGCCCCACAGGGGTAAGACAGCCCCAGCATTTT
>many|TRBD2|TRBV12-3/TRBV12-4|TRBJ2-6|19
CASSSPTSGSRSGANVLTF
TGTGCCAGCAGTTCGCCGACTAGCGGGTCGAGGTCTGGGGCCAACGTCCTGACTTTC
>.|TRBD2|TRBV7-6|TRBJ2-3|19
CASSSPTSGRHGPIDTQYF
TGTGCCAGCAGCTCCCCAACTAGCGGGAGGCATGGACCGATAGATACGCAGTATTTT
>many|TRBD1|TRBV7-3|TRBJ1-6|16
CASSGRDRDYNSPLHF
TGTGCCAGCAGCGGCCGGGACAGGGACTATAATTCACCCCTCCACTTT
>.|.|TRBV11-2|TRBJ1-2|14
CASSLSTPPYGYTF
TGTGCCAGCAGCTTGTCGACACCGCCCTATGGCTACACCTTC
>many|.|TRBV9|TRBJ2-1|14
CASSVVTDYNEQFF
TGTGCCAGCAGCGTAGTAACGGACTACAATGAGCAGTTCTTC
>.|TRBD2|TRBV10-3|TRBJ2-5|15
CAISEGLAGGGTQYF
TGTGCCATCAGTGAGGGGTTAGCGGGGGGTGGGACCCAGTACTTC
>once|TRBD1|TRBV15|TRBJ1-3|13
CGTGTGAGNTIYF
TGTGGGACCGGGACAGGGGCTGGAAACACCATATATTTT
>many|.|TRBV3-1|TRBJ1-3|15
CASSQLGQGDNTIYF
TGTGCCAGCAGCCAACTGGGGCAGGGAGATAACACCATATATTTT
>once|.|TRBV6-4|TRBJ1-4|12
CARPRQDLKLFF
TGTGCCAGACCCAGACAGGACCTAAAACTGTTTTTC
>many|.|TRBV7-9|TRBJ2-2|14
CASSQGPNTGELFF
TGTGCCAGCAGTCAAGGGCCCAACACCGGGGAGCTGTTTTTT
>many|TRBD1|TRBV12-3/TRBV12-4|TRBJ1-2|13
CASRTTGFYGYTF
TGTGCCAGCAGGACGACAGGGTTCTATGGCTACACCTTC
>many|TRBD2|TRBV20-1|TRBJ2-1|16
CSASGTSGGALREQFF
TGCAGTGCTAGCGGGACTAGCGGGGGGGCCTTGCGTGAGCAGTTCTTC
>many|.|TRBV6-1|TRBJ2-5|15
CASSGSVSSWETQYF
TGTGCCAGCAGTGGAAGTGTAAGCTCCTGGGAGACCCAGTACTTC
>.|TRBD1|TRBV11-2|TRBJ1-5|15
CASSFGQGAGQPQHF
TGTGCCAGCAGCTTCGGACAGGGGGCGGGGCAGCCCCAGCATTTT
>many|.|TRBV27|TRBJ2-7|15
CASSMGRTPAYEQYF
TGTGCCAGCAGTATGGGACGGACTCCCGCCTACGAGCAGTACTTC
>.|.|TRBV14|TRBJ1-1|14
CASSQGGSGAEAFF
TGTGCCAGCAGCCAAGGGGGGTCAGGGGCTGAAGCTTTCTTT
>.|TRBD2|TRBV4-2|TRBJ2-1|15
CASSQLAGGTDTQFF
TGTGCCAGCAGCCAACTTGCGGGGGGCACAGATACGCAGTTCTTC
>.|TRBD1|TRBV20-1|TRBJ1-4|17
CSAMGLGTGGRGEKLFF
TGCAGTGCTATGGGCTTGGGGACAGGGGGTCGGGGGGAAAAACTGTTTTTT
>.|TRBD1|TRBV10-1|TRBJ1-2|14
CASSPAGGSYGYTF
TGCGCCAGCAGCCCCGCAGGGGGTAGCTATGGCTACACCTTC